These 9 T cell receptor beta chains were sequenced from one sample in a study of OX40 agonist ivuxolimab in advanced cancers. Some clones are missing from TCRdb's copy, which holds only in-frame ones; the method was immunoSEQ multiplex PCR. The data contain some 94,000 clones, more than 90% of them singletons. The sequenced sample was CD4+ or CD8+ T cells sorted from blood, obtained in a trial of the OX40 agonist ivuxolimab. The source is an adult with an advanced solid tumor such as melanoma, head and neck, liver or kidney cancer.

The CDR3, as DNA: TGTGCCATCAGTGAGTCGGGAGGACGGTTAGCTAACTATGGCTACACCTTC. This gives the protein CAISESGGRLANYGYTF. The V gene is TRBV10-3, the J gene TRBJ1-2; D is undetermined. Trimming pared 0 bases from V and 0 bases from J, leaving 14 bases between. The CDR3 runs to 17 residues. Germline V gene lookup returns CDR1 ENHRY and CDR2 SYGVKD.

CDR3 amino acids: CASSLDMRGNQPQHF. The CDR3 nucleotides read TGTGCCAGCAGCTTAGACATGAGAGGCAATCAGCCCCAGCATTTT. The rearrangement joins TRBV7-2 to TRBJ1-5; D ambiguous. The CDR3 has 15 amino acids. Trimming left V 1 base short and J 2 bases short, with 9 bases between. Germline values: CDR1 SGHTA, CDR2 FQGNSA.

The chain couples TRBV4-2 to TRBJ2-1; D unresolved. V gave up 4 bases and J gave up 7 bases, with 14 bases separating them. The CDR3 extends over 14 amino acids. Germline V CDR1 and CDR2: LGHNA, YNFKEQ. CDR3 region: CASSPRAGPNEQFF. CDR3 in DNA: TGTGCCAGCAGCCCCCGGGCTGGGCCGAATGAGCAGTTCTTC.

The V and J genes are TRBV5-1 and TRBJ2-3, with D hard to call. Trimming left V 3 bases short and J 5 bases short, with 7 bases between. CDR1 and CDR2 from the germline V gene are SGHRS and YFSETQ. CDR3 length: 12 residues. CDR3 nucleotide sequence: TGCGCCAGCAGCTGGCCGGGAGATACGCAGTATTTT. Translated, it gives CASSWPGDTQYF.

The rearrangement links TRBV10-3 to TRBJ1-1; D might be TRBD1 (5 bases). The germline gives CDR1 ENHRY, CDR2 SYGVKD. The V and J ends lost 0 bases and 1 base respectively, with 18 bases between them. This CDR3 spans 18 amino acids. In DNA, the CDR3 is TGTGCCATCAGTGAGTCGGTCCTATTGGGGACGGCGAACACTGAAGCTTTCTTT. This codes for CAISESVLLGTANTEAFF.

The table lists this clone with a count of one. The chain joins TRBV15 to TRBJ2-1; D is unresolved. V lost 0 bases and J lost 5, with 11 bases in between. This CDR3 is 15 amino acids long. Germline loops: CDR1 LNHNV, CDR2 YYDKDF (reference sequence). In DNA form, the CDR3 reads TGTGCCACCAGCAGAGATCGGTCCTACGACAATGAGCAGTTCTTC. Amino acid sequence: CATSRDRSYDNEQFF. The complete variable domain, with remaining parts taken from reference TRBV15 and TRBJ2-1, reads DAMVIQNPRYQVTQFGKPVTLSCSQTLNHNVMYWYQQKSSQAPKLLFHYYDKDFNNEADTPDNFQSRRPNTSFCFLDIRSPGLGDTAMYLCATSRDRSYDNEQFFGPGTRLTVL.

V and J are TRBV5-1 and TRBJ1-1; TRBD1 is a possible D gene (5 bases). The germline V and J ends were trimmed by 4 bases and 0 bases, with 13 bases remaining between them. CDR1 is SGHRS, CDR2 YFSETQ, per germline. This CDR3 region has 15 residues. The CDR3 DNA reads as TGCGCCAGCAGCCCAGCCGGGACTCTGAACACTGAAGCTTTCTTT. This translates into CASSPAGTLNTEAFF.

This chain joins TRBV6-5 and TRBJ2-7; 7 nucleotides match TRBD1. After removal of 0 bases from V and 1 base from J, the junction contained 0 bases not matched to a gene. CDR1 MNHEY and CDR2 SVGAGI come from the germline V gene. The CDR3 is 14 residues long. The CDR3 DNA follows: TGTGCCAGCAGTTACTCGGGACAGTCCTACGAGCAGTACTTC. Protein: CASSYSGQSYEQYF.

The CDR3 here is CASSLGRYEAFF. The CDR3 coding sequence is TGTGCCAGTAGTTTAGGCCGTTATGAAGCTTTCTTT. V gene TRBV19 combines with J gene TRBJ1-1, with D unresolved. There are 12 residues in the CDR3. Trimming removed 5 bases at V and 7 bases at J, with 11 bases between. Germline V gene data show CDR1 as LNHDA and CDR2 as SQIVND (reference sequence).